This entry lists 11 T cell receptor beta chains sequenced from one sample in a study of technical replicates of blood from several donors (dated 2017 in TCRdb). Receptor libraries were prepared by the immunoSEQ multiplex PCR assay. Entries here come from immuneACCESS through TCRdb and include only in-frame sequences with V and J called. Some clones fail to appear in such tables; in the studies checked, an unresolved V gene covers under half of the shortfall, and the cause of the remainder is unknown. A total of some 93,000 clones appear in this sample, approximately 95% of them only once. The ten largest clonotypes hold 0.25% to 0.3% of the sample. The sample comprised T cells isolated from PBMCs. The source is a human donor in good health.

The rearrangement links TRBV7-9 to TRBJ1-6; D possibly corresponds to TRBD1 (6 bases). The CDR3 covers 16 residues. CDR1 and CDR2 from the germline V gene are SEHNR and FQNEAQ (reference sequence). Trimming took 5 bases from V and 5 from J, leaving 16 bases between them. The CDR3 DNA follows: TGTGCCAGCAGCAGACACGGGACATTGAATAATTCACCCCTCCACTTT. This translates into CASSRHGTLNNSPLHF.

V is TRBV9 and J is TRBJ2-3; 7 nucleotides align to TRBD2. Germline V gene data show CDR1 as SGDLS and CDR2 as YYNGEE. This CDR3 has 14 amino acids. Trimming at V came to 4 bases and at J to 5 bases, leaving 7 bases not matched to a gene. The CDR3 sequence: CASSPLAGIDTQYF. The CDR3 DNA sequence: TGTGCCAGCAGCCCCTTAGCGGGTATAGATACGCAGTATTTT.

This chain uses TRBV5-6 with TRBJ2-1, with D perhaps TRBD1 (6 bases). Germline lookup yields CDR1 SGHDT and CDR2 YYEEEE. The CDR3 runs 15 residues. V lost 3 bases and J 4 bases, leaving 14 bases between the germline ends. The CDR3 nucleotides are TGTGCCAGCAGCTATCAGACAGGACGTTACAATGAGCAGTTCTTC. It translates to CASSYQTGRYNEQFF.

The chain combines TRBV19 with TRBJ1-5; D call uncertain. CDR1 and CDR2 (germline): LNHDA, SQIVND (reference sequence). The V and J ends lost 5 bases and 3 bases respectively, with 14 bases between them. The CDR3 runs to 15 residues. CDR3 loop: CASSLRASYNQPQHF. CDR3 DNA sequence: TGTGCCAGTAGTCTGAGGGCGTCGTACAATCAGCCCCAGCATTTT.

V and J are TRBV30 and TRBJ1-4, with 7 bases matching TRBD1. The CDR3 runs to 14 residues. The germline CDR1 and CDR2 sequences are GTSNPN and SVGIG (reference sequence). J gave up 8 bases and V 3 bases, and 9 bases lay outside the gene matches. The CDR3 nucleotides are TGTGCCTGGAGCCAGGACAGGCTTCGAGAAAAACTGTTTTTT. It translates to CAWSQDRLREKLFF.

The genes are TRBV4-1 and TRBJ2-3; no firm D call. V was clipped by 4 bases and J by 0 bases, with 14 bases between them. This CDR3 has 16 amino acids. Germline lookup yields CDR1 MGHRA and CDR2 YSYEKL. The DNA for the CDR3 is TGCGCCAGCAGCCCTTACAGCACAGCTAGCACAGATACGCAGTATTTT. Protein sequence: CASSPYSTASTDTQYF.

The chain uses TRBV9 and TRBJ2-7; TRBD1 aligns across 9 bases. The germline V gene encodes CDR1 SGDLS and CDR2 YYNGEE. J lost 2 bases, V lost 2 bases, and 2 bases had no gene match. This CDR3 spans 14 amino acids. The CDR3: CASSVTGGAYEQYF. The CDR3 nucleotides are TGTGCCAGCAGCGTGACAGGGGGTGCCTACGAGCAGTACTTC.

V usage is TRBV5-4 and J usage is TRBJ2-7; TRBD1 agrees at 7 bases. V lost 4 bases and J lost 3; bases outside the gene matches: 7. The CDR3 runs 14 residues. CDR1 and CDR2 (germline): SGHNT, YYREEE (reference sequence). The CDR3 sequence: CASSRIDRDYEQYF. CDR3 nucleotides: TGTGCCAGCAGCAGAATAGACAGGGACTACGAGCAGTACTTC.

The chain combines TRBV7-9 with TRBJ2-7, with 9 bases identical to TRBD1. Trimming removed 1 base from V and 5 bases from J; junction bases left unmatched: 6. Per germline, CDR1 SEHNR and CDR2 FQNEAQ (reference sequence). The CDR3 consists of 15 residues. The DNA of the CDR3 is TGTGCCAGCAGCTTAGGGAGGGACAGGGCAAACGAGCAGTACTTC. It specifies CASSLGRDRANEQYF.

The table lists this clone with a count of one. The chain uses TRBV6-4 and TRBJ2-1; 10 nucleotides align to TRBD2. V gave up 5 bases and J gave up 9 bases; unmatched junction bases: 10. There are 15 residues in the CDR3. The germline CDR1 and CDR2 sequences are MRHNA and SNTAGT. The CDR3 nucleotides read TGTGCCAGCAGTATACTAGCGGGGTCCCCGGGTGAGCAGTTCTTC. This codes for CASSILAGSPGEQFF.

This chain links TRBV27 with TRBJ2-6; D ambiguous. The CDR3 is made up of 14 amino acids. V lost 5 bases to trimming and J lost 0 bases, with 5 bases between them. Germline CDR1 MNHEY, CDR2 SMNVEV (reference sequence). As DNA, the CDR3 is TGTGCCAGCAGTCCCCGCTCTGGGGCCAACGTCCTGACTTTC. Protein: CASSPRSGANVLTF.